This T cell receptor (beta chain) was documented in a study of blood T cells in healthy people across ages. Findings of the study overall: Diversity of TCR beta per million T cells declined in a roughly linear way with age. Naive T cell percentage by flow cytometry tracked strongly with beta diversity. Any conclusive comparison of naive versus antigen-experienced cells was prevented by using unsorted PBMCs.

Only one count was recorded for this clonotype. Its antigen is not identified. CDR1 and CDR2 from the germline V gene are KGHSH and LQKENI. The CDR3 contains 15 residues. V trimming: 4 bases; J trimming: 4 bases; junction bases outside the gene matches: 8. The second PCR ran roughly 7 to 12 cycles with a sample-barcoded 5' primer and J-beta primers. Per-sample output comprised a minimum of 2.5 million paired-end reads containing CDR3. TCRdb fed the 5' RACE reads into MiXCR, producing one record per CDR3 protein. The sample lists 850,000 to 1,000,000 distinct CDR3 sequences; around 54% were seen once. Source material: blood. The rearrangement uses TRBV18 and TRBJ2-3, with TRBD1 identical over 7 bases. This clonotype was sampled from a woman aged 55-69 years in good health. For the CDR3, the DNA is TGTGCCAGCTCACAGGACAGGACCCTTCCAGATACGCAGTATTTT. Its protein product is CASSQDRTLPDTQYF.